Presented here are 23 T cell receptor beta chains from one specimen sequenced in a study of T cells in Graves' hyperthyroidism and ophthalmopathy. Regions amplified from RNA transcripts were the TCR beta CDR3 regions. The HTBI primer set drove a first-round RT-PCR of the TCR CDR3. TCRdb reprocessed the multiplex PCR reads with MiXCR, giving one entry per CDR3 protein. The repertoire includes 540,000 or so distinct CDR3 sequences, 15% to 18% of them detected once, and under 8% sits in the top ten. The sequenced sample was blood. The receptor set was obtained from a woman in her 30s with Graves' hyperthyroidism.

In this sample, this clonotype turned up many times. V and J are TRBV10-3 and TRBJ1-1; weak D call: TRBD1 (6 bases). Trimming pared 3 bases from V and 0 bases from J, leaving 8 bases between. Per the germline V gene, CDR1 is ENHRY and CDR2 is SYGVKD. The CDR3 extends over 14 amino acids. CDR3 loop: CAISEGGLNTEAFF. In nucleotides, the CDR3 is TGTGCCATCAGTGAAGGGGGACTGAACACTGAAGCTTTCTTT.

This clonotype was seen ten or more times. The chain carries TRBV12-3 or TRBV12-4 and TRBJ2-7; 9 bases map to TRBD2. The length of the CDR3 is 14 residues. The V segment lost 6 bases and the J segment 0 bases; nucleotides outside the gene matches: 3. The CDR3 DNA is TGTGCCAGCAGGTCTAGCGGGAACTCCTACGAGCAGTACTTC. It translates to CASRSSGNSYEQYF.

This clonotype was seen only a few times. J is TRBJ1-2 and V is TRBV10-3; no definite D call. Per the germline V gene, CDR1 is ENHRY and CDR2 is SYGVKD. The CDR3 spans 13 residues. V dropped 5 bases and J dropped 5 bases, with 12 bases sitting between them. The CDR3 sequence: CAISPGEEYGYTF. For the CDR3, the DNA is TGTGCCATCAGTCCCGGGGAGGAGTATGGCTACACCTTC.

This clonotype appeared many times. The V call is TRBV2, the J call TRBJ1-5; TRBD1 aligns across 8 bases. Per germline, CDR1 SNHLY and CDR2 FYNNEI. The J segment lost 6 bases and the V segment lost 4 bases, leaving 11 bases of the junction unmatched. The CDR3 is 16 amino acids. The CDR3 DNA follows: TGTGCCAGCAGTGTGTTCGGCAGGGGGCTGGGTCAGCCCCAGCATTTT. Its translation is CASSVFGRGLGQPQHF.

The V call is TRBV12-3 or TRBV12-4, the J call TRBJ1-1, with D unresolved. V was pared by 6 bases and J by 3 bases, with 14 bases between. The CDR3 extends over 14 amino acids. Here the CDR3 DNA reads TGTGCCAGCAGCCACGGCGGGGTTTACACTGAAGCTTTCTTT. Translation gives CASSHGGVYTEAFF.

This clonotype was seen many times. Written as DNA, the CDR3 is TGCGCCAGCAGCTTTAGCGGGACTCTCTCCAATGAGCAGTTCTTC. It encodes CASSFSGTLSNEQFF. This chain connects TRBV5-1 to TRBJ2-1; 8 positions match TRBD2. After removal of 2 bases from V and 6 bases from J, the junction contained 7 bases not matched to a gene. CDR1 and CDR2 from the germline V gene are SGHRS and YFSETQ. This CDR3 contains 15 residues.

This sequence joins TRBV20-1 and TRBJ1-3; TRBD1 agrees at 7 bases. V shed 3 bases, J shed 0 bases, and the junction held 11 bases outside the gene matches. From germline, CDR1 is DFQATT and CDR2 SNEGSKA (reference sequence). This CDR3 spans 17 amino acids. The CDR3 region is CSARDRDSPFSGNTIYF. CDR3 nucleotides: TGCAGTGCTAGGGACCGGGACAGTCCTTTCTCTGGAAACACCATATATTTT.

V gene TRBV10-3 combines with J gene TRBJ2-2, with TRBD2 identical over 11 bases. The CDR3 is 23 amino acids. J was trimmed by 4 bases and V by 6 bases; bases with no gene match: 28. Germline lookup yields CDR1 ENHRY and CDR2 SYGVKD. In nucleotides, the CDR3 is TGTGCCATCAGGATAGAGCTCCGTTTTAAAGGCGAACTAGCGGGAGTTTCCACCGGGGAGCTGTTTTTT. This translates into CAIRIELRFKGELAGVSTGELFF.

The CDR3 loop is CATSSTGSQPQHF. CDR3 nucleotides: TGTGCCACCAGCAGTACAGGGTCTCAGCCCCAGCATTTT. The chain has TRBV15 and TRBJ1-5; TRBD1 might be the D (6 bases). The V gene lost 3 bases and the J gene lost 6 bases, with 9 bases spanning the gap. The CDR3 spans 13 residues. CDR1 and CDR2 (germline): LNHNV, YYDKDF (reference sequence).

This clonotype was recorded at least ten times. The chain is built from TRBV12-3 or TRBV12-4 and TRBJ1-2; D is ambiguous. This CDR3 is 15 amino acids long. Trimming took 1 base from V and 4 from J, leaving 13 bases between them. The CDR3 sequence is CASSLEGASPYGYTF. The CDR3 bases are TGTGCCAGCAGTTTAGAGGGCGCCAGTCCCTATGGCTACACCTTC.

This chain uses TRBV5-1 with TRBJ2-1; the match to TRBD2 covers 11 bases. Germline V gene lookup returns CDR1 SGHRS and CDR2 YFSETQ. The trim removed 4 bases at V and 10 bases at J, leaving 10 bases unmatched. The CDR3 loop spans 15 amino acids. CDR3 nucleotide sequence: TGCGCCAGCAGCGGGTCGACTAGCGGGGCAAGGGAGCAGTTCTTC. This translates into CASSGSTSGAREQFF.

This clonotype was seen ten or more times. The V gene is TRBV2, the J gene TRBJ1-5; maybe TRBD1 (5 bases). Germline V CDR1 and CDR2: SNHLY, FYNNEI. There are 13 residues in the CDR3. The V gene lost 7 bases and the J gene lost 5 bases, with 12 bases spanning the gap. The CDR3 is CASKGPGDQPQHF. In DNA form, the CDR3 reads TGTGCCAGCAAGGGACCTGGTGATCAGCCCCAGCATTTT.

This clonotype was recorded at least ten times. The chain links TRBV7-2 to TRBJ2-5; D is unclear. The CDR3 runs 14 residues. Trimming shortened V by 6 bases and J by 0 bases, and 11 bases separated the two germline ends. The germline V gene has CDR1 SGHTA and CDR2 FQGNSA. The chain's CDR3 is CASRKRTYQETQYF. CDR3 bases: TGTGCCAGCAGGAAGAGGACGTACCAAGAGACCCAGTACTTC.

This chain links TRBV19 with TRBJ2-2; 8 nucleotides align to TRBD1. CDR3 length: 18 residues. Unmatched junction bases numbered 10, after V lost 4 bases and J lost 0 bases. Germline-derived CDR1 and CDR2 are LNHDA and SQIVND (reference sequence). CDR3 sequence: CASSTGTGDYPNTGELFF. In nucleotides, the CDR3 is TGTGCCAGTAGTACGGGGACAGGAGATTACCCGAACACCGGGGAGCTGTTTTTT. Combining the CDR3 with reference TRBV19 and TRBJ2-2 gives the whole variable domain DGGITQSPKYLFRKEGQNVTLSCEQNLNHDAMYWYRQDPGQGLRLIYYSQIVNDFQKGDIAEGYSVSREKKESFPLTVTSAQKNPTAFYLCASSTGTGDYPNTGELFFGEGSRLTVL.

For this clonotype: A read error may produce the germline difference seen at one junction end. The V and J genes are TRBV7-9 and TRBJ2-3; D is ambiguous. There are 14 residues in the CDR3. CDR1 is SEHNR, CDR2 FQNEAQ, per germline (reference sequence). The CDR3 nucleotides are TGTGCCAGCAGCTCGCCGACCCAGATGGATACGCTGTATTTT. This sequence encodes CASSSPTQMDTLYF.

This rearrangement joins TRBV19 to TRBJ2-1, with D possibly being TRBD1 or TRBD2 (5 bases each). Trimming shortened V by 5 bases and J by 5 bases, and 10 bases separated the two germline ends. The CDR3 spans 13 residues. Germline lookup yields CDR1 LNHDA and CDR2 SQIVND (reference sequence). The CDR3 region is CASSSGPDNEQFF. CDR3 coding DNA: TGTGCCAGTAGTTCGGGACCCGACAATGAGCAGTTCTTC.

This rearrangement joins TRBV11-2 to TRBJ1-1; D is ambiguous. Germline CDR1 SGHAT, CDR2 FQNNGV. The CDR3 runs to 13 residues. The V gene lost 1 base and the J gene lost 7 bases, with 10 bases spanning the gap. The CDR3 DNA is TGTGCCAGCAGCTTAGTAACGGGGATTGAAGCTTTCTTT. Translation: CASSLVTGIEAFF.

There are many counts of this clonotype. The chain recombines TRBV24-1 with TRBJ2-5, with 7 bases that match TRBD2. The V and J ends lost 4 bases and 13 bases, in that order; junction bases with no gene match: 5. The CDR3 extends over 11 amino acids. Germline lookup yields CDR1 KGHDR and CDR2 SFDVKD. CDR3 in DNA: TGTGCCACCAGTGAGAAGCGGGATCGGTACTTC. Its protein is CATSEKRDRYF.

This clonotype was counted at least ten times. The V gene is TRBV20-1, the J gene TRBJ2-7; the D call may be TRBD1 or TRBD2 (5 bases each). V was cut by 6 bases and J by 2 bases, with 23 bases left in between. The CDR3 runs to 16 residues. Germline V lookup: CDR1 DFQATT, CDR2 SNEGSKA (reference sequence). The CDR3 loop reads CSANPKAGAYTYEQYF. CDR3 DNA: TGCAGTGCGAACCCCAAGGCCGGGGCCTATACCTACGAGCAGTACTTC.

The V and J genes are TRBV7-2 and TRBJ1-4; no firm D call. The CDR3 consists of 15 residues. Between the trimmed V and J ends, which lost 2 bases and 7 bases, there was a span of 14 bases. CDR1 and CDR2 from the germline V gene are SGHTA and FQGNSA. CDR3 amino acids: CASSLPSGLSEKLFF. CDR3 DNA: TGTGCCAGCAGCTTACCTTCCGGCCTAAGTGAAAAACTGTTTTTT.

This clonotype appeared many times. V usage is TRBV28 and J usage is TRBJ1-1; tentative D call: TRBD1 (6 bases). The V gene lost 5 bases and the J gene lost 2 bases, with 18 bases spanning the gap. The CDR3 contains 16 residues. CDR1 is MDHEN and CDR2 is SYDVKM in the germline V gene. The CDR3 spells CASSPLGAGANTEAFF. CDR3 nucleotides: TGTGCCAGCAGTCCCCTCGGGGCAGGGGCCAACACTGAAGCTTTCTTT.

This clonotype was picked up a small number of times. The chain joins TRBV10-3 to TRBJ2-3; D gene unclear. V lost 10 bases and J 0 bases, leaving 14 bases between the germline ends. There are 14 residues in the CDR3. Germline loops: CDR1 ENHRY, CDR2 SYGVKD. CDR3 residues: CATRSVASTDTQYF. The CDR3, as DNA: TGTGCCACCAGAAGCGTGGCGAGCACAGATACGCAGTATTTT.

In nucleotides, the CDR3 is TGTGCCAGCAGCTCCAAACGGACAGGGATTGACAATGAGCAGTTCTTC. Translated, it gives CASSSKRTGIDNEQFF. The rearrangement links TRBV7-9 to TRBJ2-1; TRBD1 aligns across 8 bases. The CDR3 runs 16 residues. V lost 4 bases, J lost 5 bases, and 10 bases stayed unmatched. From germline, CDR1 is SEHNR and CDR2 FQNEAQ (reference sequence).